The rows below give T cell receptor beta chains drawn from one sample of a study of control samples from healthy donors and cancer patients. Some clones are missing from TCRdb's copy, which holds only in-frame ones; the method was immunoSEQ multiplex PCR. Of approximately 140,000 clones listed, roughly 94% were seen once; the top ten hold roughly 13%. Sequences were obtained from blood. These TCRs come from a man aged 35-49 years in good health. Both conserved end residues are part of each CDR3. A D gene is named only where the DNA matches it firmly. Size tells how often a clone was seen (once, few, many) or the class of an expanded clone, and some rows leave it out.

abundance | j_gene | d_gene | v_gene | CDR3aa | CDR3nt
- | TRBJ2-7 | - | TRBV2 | CASSGDGWAYEQYF | TGTGCCAGCAGTGGGGACGGGTGGGCCTACGAGCAGTACTTC
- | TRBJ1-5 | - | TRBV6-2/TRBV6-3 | CTSSYNGVPQHF | TGTACCAGCAGTTACAACGGGGTCCCCCAGCATTTT
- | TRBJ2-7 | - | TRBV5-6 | CASSYTQGPGNEQYF | TGTGCCAGCAGCTACACGCAGGGGCCAGGGAACGAGCAGTACTTC
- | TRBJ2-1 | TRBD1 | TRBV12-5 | CASASPRTGDNEQFF | TGTGCTAGTGCCTCCCCCAGGACAGGGGACAATGAGCAGTTCTTC
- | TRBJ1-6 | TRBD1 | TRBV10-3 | CAITAGGYNSPLHF | TGTGCCATCACTGCAGGGGGATATAATTCACCCCTCCACTTT
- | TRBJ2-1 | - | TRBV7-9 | CASSLAGRTSRNEQFF | TGTGCCAGCAGCTTAGCGGGCAGGACTTCTAGGAATGAGCAGTTCTTC
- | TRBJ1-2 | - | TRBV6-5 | CASSTGPNYGYTF | TGTGCCAGCAGTACAGGGCCTAACTATGGCTACACCTTC
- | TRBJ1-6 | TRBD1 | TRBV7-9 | CASSLWDRDSPLHF | TGTGCCAGCAGCTTATGGGACAGAGACTCACCCCTCCACTTT
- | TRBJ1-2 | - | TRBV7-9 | CASSLANPGGYTF | TGTGCCAGCAGCTTAGCCAACCCAGGAGGCTACACCTTC
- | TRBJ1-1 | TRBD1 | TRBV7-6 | CASSFNDRGQTEAFF | TGTGCCAGCAGCTTTAATGACAGGGGGCAAACTGAAGCTTTCTTT
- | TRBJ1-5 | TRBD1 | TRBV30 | CAWRPRDRTYQPQHF | TGTGCCTGGAGGCCACGGGACAGAACGTATCAGCCCCAGCATTTT
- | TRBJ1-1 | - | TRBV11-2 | CASSLEGVRNTEAFF | TGTGCCAGCAGCTTAGAAGGGGTCAGGAACACTGAAGCTTTCTTT
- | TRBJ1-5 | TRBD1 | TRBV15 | CATSRVQGGNQPQHF | TGTGCCACCAGCAGAGTTCAGGGGGGCAATCAGCCCCAGCATTTT
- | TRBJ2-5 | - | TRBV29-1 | CSVDYRGNWETQYF | TGCAGCGTTGACTACCGGGGTAATTGGGAGACCCAGTACTTC
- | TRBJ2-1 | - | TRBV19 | CASSIPRGDAGNEQFF | TGTGCCAGTAGTATACCGCGGGGAGACGCTGGGAATGAGCAGTTCTTC
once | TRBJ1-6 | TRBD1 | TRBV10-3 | CAISTGTEGSPLHF | TGTGCCATCAGTACTGGGACAGAGGGTTCACCCCTCCACTTT
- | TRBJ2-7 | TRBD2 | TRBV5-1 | CASSKGGLAGGPGEQYF | TGCGCCAGCAGCAAAGGAGGACTAGCGGGGGGGCCCGGCGAGCAGTACTTC
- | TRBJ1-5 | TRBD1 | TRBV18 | CASSPFKIYRQGVNQPQHF | TGTGCCAGCTCACCATTCAAAATTTATAGGCAGGGGGTCAATCAGCCCCAGCATTTT
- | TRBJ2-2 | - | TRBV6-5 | CASSGVGELFF | TGTGCCAGCAGCGGCGTCGGGGAGCTGTTTTTT
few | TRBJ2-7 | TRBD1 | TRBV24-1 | CATSSTGQGGDEQYF | TGTGCCACCAGTTCCACGGGACAGGGTGGAGACGAGCAGTACTTC
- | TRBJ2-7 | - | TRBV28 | CASSLGDTTYEQYF | TGTGCCAGCAGTTTAGGGGACACAACCTACGAGCAGTACTTC
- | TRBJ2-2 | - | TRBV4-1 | CASSPGAGAQNTGELFF | TGCGCCAGCAGCCCAGGGGCGGGGGCCCAGAACACCGGGGAGCTGTTTTTT
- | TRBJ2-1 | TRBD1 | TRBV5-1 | CASSLSRGQGEGRVGNEQFF | TGCGCCAGCAGCTTGTCTAGGGGACAGGGGGAGGGGCGGGTGGGAAATGAGCAGTTCTTC
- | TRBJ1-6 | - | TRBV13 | CASSLGQGGSPLHF | TGTGCCAGCAGCTTAGGGCAGGGAGGCTCACCCCTCCACTTT
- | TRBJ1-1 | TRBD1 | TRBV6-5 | CASRWDRDTEAFF | TGTGCCAGCAGGTGGGACAGGGACACTGAAGCTTTCTTT